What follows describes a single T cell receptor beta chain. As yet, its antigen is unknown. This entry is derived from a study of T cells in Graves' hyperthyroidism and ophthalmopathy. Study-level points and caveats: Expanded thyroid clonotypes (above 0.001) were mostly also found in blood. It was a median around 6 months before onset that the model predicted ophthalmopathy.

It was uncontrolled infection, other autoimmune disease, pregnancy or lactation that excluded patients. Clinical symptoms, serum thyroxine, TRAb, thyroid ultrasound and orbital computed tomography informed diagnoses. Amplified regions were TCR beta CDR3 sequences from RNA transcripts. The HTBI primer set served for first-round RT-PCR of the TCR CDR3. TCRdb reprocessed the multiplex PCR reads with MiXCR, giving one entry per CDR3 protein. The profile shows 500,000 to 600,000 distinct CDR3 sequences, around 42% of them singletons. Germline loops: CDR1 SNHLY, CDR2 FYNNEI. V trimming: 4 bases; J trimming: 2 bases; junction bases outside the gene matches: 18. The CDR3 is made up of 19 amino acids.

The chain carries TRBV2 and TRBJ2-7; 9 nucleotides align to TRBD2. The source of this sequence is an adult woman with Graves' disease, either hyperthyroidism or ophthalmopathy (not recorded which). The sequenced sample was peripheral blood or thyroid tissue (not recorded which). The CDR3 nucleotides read TGTGCCAGCAGTGGGGGGACTAGCAGGAGGGTACAGGACACCTACGAGCAGTACTTC. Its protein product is CASSGGTSRRVQDTYEQYF.